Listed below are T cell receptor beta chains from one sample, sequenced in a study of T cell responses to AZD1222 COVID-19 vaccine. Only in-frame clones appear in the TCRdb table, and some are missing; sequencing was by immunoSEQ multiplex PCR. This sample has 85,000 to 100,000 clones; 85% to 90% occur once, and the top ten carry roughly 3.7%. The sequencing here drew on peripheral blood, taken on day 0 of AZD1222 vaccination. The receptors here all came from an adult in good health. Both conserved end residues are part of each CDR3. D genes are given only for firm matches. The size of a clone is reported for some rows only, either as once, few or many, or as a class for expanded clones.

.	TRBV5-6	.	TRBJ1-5	TGTGCCAGCAGTTTGGCAGGGATGGGGCAGCCCCAGCATTTT	CASSLAGMGQPQHF
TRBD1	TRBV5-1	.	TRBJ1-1	TGCGCCAGCAGCTTGGAAGGGACAGGGCGAGCAGCTTTCTTT	CASSLEGTGRAAFF
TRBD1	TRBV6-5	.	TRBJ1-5	TGTGCCAGCAGACCGGGACAGGCCCTCAATCAGCCCCAGCATTTT	CASRPGQALNQPQHF
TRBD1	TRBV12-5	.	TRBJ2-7	TGTGCTAGTGGTGGATCCGGGACAGGTAAAGCTTATGAGCAGTACTTC	CASGGSGTGKAYEQYF
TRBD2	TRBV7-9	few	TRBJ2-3	TGTGCCAGCAGCTTCATGGGGACTAGCGGAAGCACAGATACGCAGTATTTT	CASSFMGTSGSTDTQYF
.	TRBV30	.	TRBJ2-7	TGTGCCTGGAGTGTACGGTCCTACGAGCAGTACTTC	CAWSVRSYEQYF
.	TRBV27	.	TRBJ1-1	TGTGCCAGCACCCCCTCGGCAGGGAGGGGAGCTTTCTTT	CASTPSAGRGAFF
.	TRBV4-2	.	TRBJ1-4	TGTGCCAGCAGCCAAGGTCCTAGTGAAAAACTGTTTTTT	CASSQGPSEKLFF
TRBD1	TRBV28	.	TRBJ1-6	TGTGCCAGCAGCGGGACAGGGAATAATTCACCCCTCCACTTT	CASSGTGNNSPLHF
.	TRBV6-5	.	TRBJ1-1	TGTGCCAGCAGTCCCGTCAGGCACACTGAAGCTTTCTTT	CASSPVRHTEAFF
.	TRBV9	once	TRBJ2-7	TGTGCCAGCAGCCCTGGCCCCGTTAGCTCCTACGAGCAGTACTTC	CASSPGPVSSYEQYF
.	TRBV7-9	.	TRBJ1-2	TGTGCCAGCAGGGCCGGGGGCGAGCTGTATACAAGTGGCTACACCTTC	CASRAGGELYTSGYTF
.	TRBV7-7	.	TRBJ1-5	TGTGCCAGCAGCTCGAGGACAACCACTTATAAGAGCAATCAGCCCCAGCATTTT	CASSSRTTTYKSNQPQHF
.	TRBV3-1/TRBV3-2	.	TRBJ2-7	TGTGCCAGCAGCCAAGAGGAGCGGGAGCAGTACTTC	CASSQEEREQYF
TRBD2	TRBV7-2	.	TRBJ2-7	TGTGCCAGCAGCCCTGCTAGCGGGGGGGCTCGGGAGCAGTACTTC	CASSPASGGAREQYF
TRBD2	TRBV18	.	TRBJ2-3	TGTGCCAGCTCACCAACGGGGGGGCAAAGAGATACGCAGTATTTT	CASSPTGGQRDTQYF
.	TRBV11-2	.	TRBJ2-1	TGTGCCAGCAGCTTAGGCGATTTCGACAATGAGCAGTTCTTC	CASSLGDFDNEQFF
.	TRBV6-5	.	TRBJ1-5	TGTGCCAGCAGTTACTCGATCTATCAGCCCCAGCATTTT	CASSYSIYQPQHF
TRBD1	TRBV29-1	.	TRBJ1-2	TGCAGCGTTTTCGGGACAGTAAACTATGGCTACACCTTC	CSVFGTVNYGYTF
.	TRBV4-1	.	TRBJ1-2	TGCGCCAGCAGCCAAGTTGGCGGCTACACCTTC	CASSQVGGYTF
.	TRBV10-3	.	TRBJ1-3	TGTGCCATCGGGCACCTAGACTCTGGAAACACCATATATTTT	CAIGHLDSGNTIYF
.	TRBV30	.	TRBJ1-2	TGTGCCTGGGACTTCGGCAGCCGGGGAGGAGCTGGCTACACCTTC	CAWDFGSRGGAGYTF
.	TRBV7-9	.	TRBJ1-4	TGTGCCAGCAGCCTAAGGGACGGAACAACTAATGAAAAACTGTTTTTT	CASSLRDGTTNEKLFF
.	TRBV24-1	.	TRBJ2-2	TGTGCCACCAGTGACAGGCGGACAGCGAACACCGGGGAGCTGTTTTTT	CATSDRRTANTGELFF
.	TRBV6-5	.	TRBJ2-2	TGTGCCGGGGCCGGGACAACTTACACCGGGGAGCTGTTTTTT	CAGAGTTYTGELFF
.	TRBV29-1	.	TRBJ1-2	TGCAGCGTGGATGACCTAGAGGGGGGCTACACCTTC	CSVDDLEGGYTF
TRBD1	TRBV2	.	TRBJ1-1	TGTGCCAGCAGTGACCGGGACAGGGTCCTATACACTGAAGCTTTCTTT	CASSDRDRVLYTEAFF
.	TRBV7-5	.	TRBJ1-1	TGTGCCAGAAGCTTCGGGGGCCACGGGAGCACTGAAGCTTTCTTT	CARSFGGHGSTEAFF
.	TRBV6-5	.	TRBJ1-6	TGTGCCAGCAGCCTCAGGGCTAATTCACCCCTCCACTTT	CASSLRANSPLHF
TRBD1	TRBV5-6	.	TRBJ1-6	TGTGCCAGCAGCTCCGGGACAGGGGGCCACGGTTCACCCCTCCACTTT	CASSSGTGGHGSPLHF
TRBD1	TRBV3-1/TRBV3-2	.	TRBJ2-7	TGTGCCAGCAGCCTACAGGGGACCCACGAGCAGTACTTC	CASSLQGTHEQYF
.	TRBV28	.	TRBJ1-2	TGTGCCAGCAGTGCGGAGGGATATGGCTACACCTTC	CASSAEGYGYTF
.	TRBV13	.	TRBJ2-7	TGTGCCAGCAGCTTACCCTCGGAAGGCTCCTACGAGCAGTACTTC	CASSLPSEGSYEQYF
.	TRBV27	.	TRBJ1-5	TGTGCCAGCAGTTTACTCGGGGATAGCAATCAGCCCCAGCATTTT	CASSLLGDSNQPQHF
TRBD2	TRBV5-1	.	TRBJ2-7	TGCGCCAGCAGCGCCCTAGAAGCGGGGGCCTCCTACGAGCAGTACTTC	CASSALEAGASYEQYF
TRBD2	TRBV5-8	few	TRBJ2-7	TGTGCCAGCAGCTTGGGCGGGAGGCTCCTCGAGCAGTACTTC	CASSLGGRLLEQYF
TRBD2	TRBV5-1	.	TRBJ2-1	TGCGCCAGCAGCCCGAGACTAGCGGGGGGCCACTCCTACAATGAGCAGTTCTTC	CASSPRLAGGHSYNEQFF
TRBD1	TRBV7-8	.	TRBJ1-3	TGTGCCAGCAGCCGATCATGGGACAGGAGGGGAAACACCATATATTTT	CASSRSWDRRGNTIYF
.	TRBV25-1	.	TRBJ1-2	TGTGCCAGCCGAGGATCGCCGCGAAAGGCCTATGGCTACACCTTC	CASRGSPRKAYGYTF
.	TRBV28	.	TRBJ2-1	TGTGCCACAAGAATATACAGGGAGGGAAATGAGCAGTTCTTC	CATRIYREGNEQFF
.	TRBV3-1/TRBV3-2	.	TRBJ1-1	TGTGCCAGCAGCGCCGGGACAAGCACTGAAGCTTTCTTT	CASSAGTSTEAFF
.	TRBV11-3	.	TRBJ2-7	TGTGCCAGCAGCTTAGGACGGAGACGCGAGCAGTACTTC	CASSLGRRREQYF
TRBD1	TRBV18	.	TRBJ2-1	TGTGCCAGCTCCCCTCAGGGGGTAACCTACAATGAGCAGTTCTTC	CASSPQGVTYNEQFF
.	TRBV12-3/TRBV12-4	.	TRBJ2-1	TGTGCCAGCAGTTTCCAATATGAGCAGTTCTTC	CASSFQYEQFF
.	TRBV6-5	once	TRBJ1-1	TGTGCCAGCTCCCGGGGCACTGAAGCTTTCTTT	CASSRGTEAFF
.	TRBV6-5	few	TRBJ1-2	TGTGCCAGCAGTCCCGGGGCGGCAGGGTACGGCTACACCTTC	CASSPGAAGYGYTF
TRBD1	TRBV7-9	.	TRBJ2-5	TGTGCCAGCAGCTTGTCGGACAGGGGGCAAGAGACCCAGTACTTC	CASSLSDRGQETQYF
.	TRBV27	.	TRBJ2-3	TGTGCCAGCAGTTTAATCAGGGCCGAAGATACGCAGTATTTT	CASSLIRAEDTQYF
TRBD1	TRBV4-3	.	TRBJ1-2	TGCGCCAGCAGCCAATTGGACAGGGGGGGAAACTATGGCTACACCTTC	CASSQLDRGGNYGYTF
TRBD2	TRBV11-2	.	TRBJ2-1	TGTGCCAGCAGCTTGGGACTAGCATCCTACAATGAGCAGTTCTTC	CASSLGLASYNEQFF
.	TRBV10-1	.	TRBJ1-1	TGCGCCAGCTCGAATCAGAACACTGAAGCTTTCTTT	CASSNQNTEAFF
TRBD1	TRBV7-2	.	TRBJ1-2	TGTGCCAGCAGCTGGGGGAGACAGGGAAGCTATGGCTACACCTTC	CASSWGRQGSYGYTF
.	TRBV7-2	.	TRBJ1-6	TGTGCCAGCAGCCCAGGACGGGGTTCAGATTCACCCCTCCACTTT	CASSPGRGSDSPLHF
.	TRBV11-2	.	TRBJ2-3	TGTGCCAGCAGCCTTGGGTCCTTCACAGATACGCAGTATTTT	CASSLGSFTDTQYF
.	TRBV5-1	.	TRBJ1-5	TGCGCCAGCAGCCCGGGGATTAGCAATCAGCCCCAGCATTTT	CASSPGISNQPQHF
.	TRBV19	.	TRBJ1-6	TGTGCCAGTACCCCCGGACGGGCAGGAGGTTATAATTCACCCCTCCACTTT	CASTPGRAGGYNSPLHF
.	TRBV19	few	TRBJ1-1	TGTGCCAGTAGTAGATCCGGGACCCCAGCTTTCTTT	CASSRSGTPAFF
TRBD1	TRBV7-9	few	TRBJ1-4	TGTGCCAGCAGCTTCGGGGACAGGGTCGCGAATGAAAAACTGTTTTTT	CASSFGDRVANEKLFF
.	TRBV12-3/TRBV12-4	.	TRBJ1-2	TGTGCCAGCTCCCCAGGCCGCTATGGCTACACCTTC	CASSPGRYGYTF
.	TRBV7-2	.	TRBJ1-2	TGTGCCAGCAGCTTAATAGGTCCGGGGGATGGCTACACCTTC	CASSLIGPGDGYTF